The table lists the clone carrying this T cell receptor beta chain with a few counts. What it binds is unknown. This specimen comes from a study of cytomegalovirus exposure and HLA in healthy donors. Primers for the PCR totalled 60 Vbeta and 13 Jbeta. Generated by immunoSEQ multiplex PCR, the TCRdb table keeps only in-frame clones and is missing some. The sample includes 150,000 to 200,000 clones, roughly 72% of them seen just once. CDR3 size: 16 residues. Germline CDR1 and CDR2: MNHEY and SVGAGI. V dropped 2 bases and J dropped 4; count of bases not matched to a gene: 10. Whole-study results and caveats: Cytomegalovirus-associated TCR beta chains were listed, numbering 150 to 200. A classifier reportedly called cytomegalovirus status with high sensitivity and specificity.

J is TRBJ1-2 and V is TRBV6-5; 7 bases match TRBD1. This clonotype originated in a woman in her 30s in good health and CMV-seropositive. Sequenced material: PBMCs. The CDR3 reads CASSYTGGDSFYGYTF. The CDR3 nucleotides read TGTGCCAGCAGTTACACCGGAGGGGACAGTTTCTATGGCTACACCTTC.